This T cell receptor beta chain was documented in a study of T-cell memory formation after mild COVID-19. Overall study context: TCR clusters were mostly confined to one donor each.

MiXCR was run by TCRdb on the 5' RACE reads, yielding one entry per CDR3 protein. Of approximately 490,000 distinct CDR3 sequences in the sample, 20% were seen once. This clonotype was seen a handful of times. Antigen unknown. Whole-study results and caveats: Some clones that responded turned up in pre-infection memory, which suggests that cross-reactive memory joined in.

The TCR comes from an adult woman who had mild COVID-19 (a few samples of this study predate the infection). Cell type and time point are not known. The sequenced sample consisted of PBMCs or a T cell subset sorted from them (not recorded which).

CDR3 loop: CSASSGGPGANVLTF. The CDR3 nucleotides are TGCAGTGCTAGCTCAGGGGGGCCTGGGGCCAACGTCCTGACTTTC. The rearrangement links TRBV20-1 to TRBJ2-6; TRBD1 is a possible D gene (7 bases). The germline V gene has CDR1 DFQATT and CDR2 SNEGSKA (reference sequence). Trimming pared 3 bases from V and 2 bases from J, leaving 11 bases between. This CDR3 region has 15 residues.